This passage covers 11 T cell receptor beta chains from one sample sequenced in a study of long-term antiretroviral therapy in people with HIV (dated by TCRdb to 2022 to 2024). The immunoSEQ hsTCRB v3.0 assay was used at survey level resolution to sequence the TRB variable region. Not all clones reach the TCRdb copy of this immuneACCESS table, which keeps in-frame sequences only. Checked studies attribute under half of the gap to unresolved V genes and leave the rest unexplained. The sample contains 30,000 to 40,000 clones, around 82% of them found a single time. The ten largest clones represent roughly 7.9% of the sample. Source: unsorted PBMCs, taken 0.4 years before starting antiretroviral therapy. The receptor source for this set is a young man with HIV.

V and J are TRBV18 and TRBJ2-7; 14 bases are shared with TRBD2. Germline lookup yields CDR1 KGHSH and CDR2 LQKENI. With 4 bases clipped from V and 7 bases from J, the junction kept 6 bases outside the gene matches. CDR3 size: 15 residues. CDR3 loop: CASSQTSGRAGEQYF. Written as DNA, the CDR3 is TGTGCCAGCTCACAGACTAGCGGGAGGGCCGGAGAGCAGTACTTC.

The chain combines TRBV29-1 with TRBJ1-2; D possibly corresponds to TRBD1 (6 bases). From germline, CDR1 is SQVTM and CDR2 ANQGSEA. The CDR3 has 12 residues. Between the trimmed V and J ends, which lost 4 bases and 7 bases, there was a span of 13 bases. Here the CDR3 reads CSVAEGGFGYTF. The CDR3 DNA sequence: TGCAGCGTTGCCGAGGGGGGGTTTGGCTACACCTTC.

The chain is built from TRBV13 and TRBJ1-2; D call uncertain. This CDR3 spans 14 amino acids. CDR1 is PRHDT, CDR2 FYEKMQ, per germline (reference sequence). Trimming left V 0 bases short and J 2 bases short, with 7 bases between. Here the CDR3 reads CASSLGESNYGYTF. The CDR3 DNA is TGTGCCAGCAGCTTAGGAGAAAGCAACTATGGCTACACCTTC. The complete variable domain, with remaining parts taken from reference TRBV13 and TRBJ1-2, reads AAGVIQSPRHLIKEKRETATLKCYPIPRHDTVYWYQQGPGQDPQFLISFYEKMQSDKGSIPDRFSAQQFSDYHSELNMSSLELGDSALYFCASSLGESNYGYTFGSGTRLTVV.

This sequence joins TRBV6-1 and TRBJ2-7, with 9 bases fitting TRBD1. The CDR3 runs to 14 residues. The trim removed 6 bases at V and 4 bases at J, leaving 7 bases unmatched. Germline V gives CDR1 MNHNS, CDR2 SASEGT. This chain's CDR3 is CASREAQGAYEQYF. For the CDR3, the DNA is TGTGCCAGCAGGGAGGCACAGGGGGCATACGAGCAGTACTTC.

The chain has TRBV5-8 and TRBJ2-1, with 8 bases matching TRBD2. Germline lookup yields CDR1 SGHTS and CDR2 YDEGEE. V lost 3 bases and J lost 5; bases outside the gene matches: 7. This CDR3 is built from 15 residues. CDR3 coding DNA: TGTGCCAGCAGCTCAGCGGGACTAGAAGACAATGAGCAGTTCTTC. Protein: CASSSAGLEDNEQFF.

V usage is TRBV5-6 and J usage is TRBJ2-5; 8 bases fit TRBD1. Trimming cost V 4 bases and J 4 bases; bases outside gene matches: 9. CDR1 SGHDT and CDR2 YYEEEE come from the germline V gene. This CDR3 spans 15 amino acids. The CDR3 sequence is CASSTIGGTGETQYF. In nucleotides, the CDR3 is TGTGCCAGCAGCACCATTGGGGGGACAGGAGAGACCCAGTACTTC.

The genes are TRBV6-5 and TRBJ2-1, with D uncertain. V was clipped by 8 bases and J by 6 bases, with 11 bases between them. The CDR3 has 12 amino acids. CDR1 is MNHEY, CDR2 SVGAGI, per germline. This chain's CDR3 is CASGSGGNEQFF. Here the CDR3 DNA reads TGTGCCAGCGGCTCTGGCGGCAATGAGCAGTTCTTC.

This rearrangement joins TRBV4-1 to TRBJ2-1; 13 bases match TRBD2. The CDR3 runs 19 residues. Losses at the gene ends were 6 bases for V and 2 bases for J; bases not matched to a gene: 13. From germline, CDR1 is MGHRA and CDR2 YSYEKL. The CDR3 reads CASRRTGTSGATTYNEQFF. Here the CDR3 DNA reads TGCGCCAGCAGACGTACCGGGACTAGCGGGGCTACTACCTACAATGAGCAGTTCTTC.

The V call is TRBV6-5, the J call TRBJ1-3; D remains ambiguous. V shed 6 bases and J shed 4 bases, with 10 bases lying between them. The CDR3 runs 13 residues. Germline V CDR1 and CDR2: MNHEY, SVGAGI. The CDR3 loop is CASSDGIGNTIYF. CDR3 coding DNA: TGTGCCAGCAGCGACGGGATAGGAAACACCATATATTTT.

This sequence joins TRBV5-5 and TRBJ1-2; possible D gene TRBD1, 5 bases. Germline values: CDR1 SGHKS, CDR2 YYEKEE (reference sequence). The ends were cut back, 2 bases at V and 7 bases at J, with 18 bases in the middle. The CDR3 totals 15 residues. The CDR3 bases are TGTGCCAGCAGCTTTCAGGGCCAAGAAGTGTTTGGCTACACCTTC. It encodes CASSFQGQEVFGYTF.

This clone was seen only a few times. The chain joins TRBV7-9 to TRBJ1-2; D gene unclear. Germline V gene lookup returns CDR1 SEHNR and CDR2 FQNEAQ (reference sequence). CDR3 length: 13 residues. The V end was cut by 5 bases, the J end by 4 bases, with 11 bases between. The DNA for the CDR3 is TGTGCCAGCAGCCTAAACAGCGCCTATGGCTACACCTTC. Translated: CASSLNSAYGYTF.